The rows below give T cell receptor beta chains drawn from one sample of a study of identical twins. TCRdb used MiXCR to reprocess the 5' RACE reads, holding one entry per CDR3 protein. The profile shows some 730,000 distinct CDR3 sequences, over 15% of them singletons. Separately, the same data were catalogued under a study of T cells expressing NK-cell markers.

Sequenced sample: PBMCs. These receptors were taken from a woman aged 18-30 years in good health. Each CDR3 is given with its conserved first and last residue. A D gene is named only where the DNA matches it firmly. Not all rows give a size; the values are once, few, many and, for expanded clones, a class.

J: TRBJ2-1; D: TRBD2; V: TRBV10-3; size: few; DNA: TGTGCCATCAGTGGGGAGGGAGGCCTCGGTGAGCAGTTCTTC; CDR3: CAISGEGGLGEQFF
J: TRBJ2-3; D: TRBD2; V: TRBV20-1; size: -; DNA: TGCAGTGCTAGGGGGACTAGCGGGGGGCTCCATACGCAGTATTTT; CDR3: CSARGTSGGLHTQYF
J: TRBJ2-6; D: TRBD1; V: TRBV11-2; size: -; DNA: TGTGCCAGCAGCTCGCGTCCCACAGGGGTGCCTGGGGCCAACGTCCTGACTTTC; CDR3: CASSSRPTGVPGANVLTF
J: TRBJ2-1; D: TRBD2; V: TRBV9; size: few; DNA: TGTGCCAGCAGCGGGGATCTAGCGGGGTTCTACAATGAGCAGTTCTTC; CDR3: CASSGDLAGFYNEQFF
J: TRBJ2-1; D: TRBD2; V: TRBV6-1; size: -; DNA: TGTGCCAGCAGCCGTCGGACTAGCGGGGGGGTCGGTGAGCAGTTCTTC; CDR3: CASSRRTSGGVGEQFF
J: TRBJ1-5; D: -; V: TRBV7-2; size: -; DNA: TGTGCCAGCAGCTTAGTTGGCCCAAAATCGACTCAGCCCCAGCATTTT; CDR3: CASSLVGPKSTQPQHF
J: TRBJ2-5; D: TRBD2; V: TRBV7-6; size: -; DNA: TGTGCCAGCAGCACCACTAGCGGGAGAAAGACCCAGTACTTC; CDR3: CASSTTSGRKTQYF
J: TRBJ2-2; D: -; V: TRBV27; size: -; DNA: TGTGCCAGCAGTTTGTCTCTCACGAACACCGGGGAGCTGTTTTTT; CDR3: CASSLSLTNTGELFF
J: TRBJ2-1; D: TRBD2; V: TRBV3-1; size: once; DNA: TGTGCCAGCAGCCAAGATCGCGCTAGCGGGGGGGCGCAATGGCTCCCCAATGAGCAGTTCTTC; CDR3: CASSQDRASGGAQWLPNEQFF
J: TRBJ1-2; D: -; V: TRBV20-1; size: few; DNA: TGCAGTGCTAGAGATATCAGGGAAGATGGCTACACCTTC; CDR3: CSARDIREDGYTF
J: TRBJ2-7; D: -; V: TRBV5-1; size: once; DNA: TGCGCCAGCAGCTCGGGGGAGGTCGTGTACGAGCAGTACTTC; CDR3: CASSSGEVVYEQYF
J: TRBJ1-5; D: -; V: TRBV12-3/TRBV12-4; size: few; DNA: TGTGCCACAGATCCAGGGTCAGGGCGGAGGCCCCAGCATTTT; CDR3: CATDPGSGRRPQHF
J: TRBJ2-1; D: -; V: TRBV6-6; size: -; DNA: TGTGCCAGCTGGGGGAGGAATAATGAGCAGTTCTTC; CDR3: CASWGRNNEQFF
J: TRBJ2-3; D: TRBD2; V: TRBV10-1; size: -; DNA: TGCGCCACCTCCCTAGCGGGGGGTCGCACAGATACGCAGTATTTT; CDR3: CATSLAGGRTDTQYF
J: TRBJ2-3; D: -; V: TRBV20-1; size: -; DNA: TGCAGTGCTACCAGTACGGAAAAGGCGCAGTATTTT; CDR3: CSATSTEKAQYF
J: TRBJ2-5; D: -; V: TRBV5-5; size: -; DNA: TGTGCCAGCAGCCCTGGACTTACGGAGACCCAGTACTTC; CDR3: CASSPGLTETQYF
J: TRBJ1-1; D: TRBD1; V: TRBV5-1; size: -; DNA: TGCGCCAGCAAAATCGGGGACAGGGATTGGAACACTGAAGCTTTCTTT; CDR3: CASKIGDRDWNTEAFF
J: TRBJ1-1; D: -; V: TRBV3-1; size: -; DNA: TGTGCCAGCAGTCCTTTCATGAACACTGAAGCTTTCTTT; CDR3: CASSPFMNTEAFF
J: TRBJ1-5; D: -; V: TRBV4-1; size: -; DNA: TGCGCCAGCAGCCAATACACGAAGGGGCAGCCCCAGCATTTT; CDR3: CASSQYTKGQPQHF
J: TRBJ2-1; D: TRBD2; V: TRBV9; size: -; DNA: TGTGCCAGCGGACTAGCGGGAGTATCTGAGCAGTTCTTC; CDR3: CASGLAGVSEQFF
J: TRBJ1-2; D: -; V: TRBV12-3/TRBV12-4; size: many; DNA: TGTGCCAGCAGTCCCGGGTCCTATGGCTACACCTTC; CDR3: CASSPGSYGYTF
J: TRBJ1-2; D: TRBD1; V: TRBV12-3/TRBV12-4; size: many; DNA: TGTGCCAGCAGTTTGATAAGGACAGGGCCCCGAAGAAATGGCTACACCTTC; CDR3: CASSLIRTGPRRNGYTF
J: TRBJ2-7; D: TRBD1; V: TRBV5-1; size: few; DNA: TGCGCCAGCAGCTTGGAACGGGACAGCTACGAGCAGTACTTC; CDR3: CASSLERDSYEQYF
J: TRBJ2-5; D: -; V: TRBV5-1; size: -; DNA: TGCGCCAGCAGCCTAGGGACGAGCAACGGGAAGACCCAGTACTTC; CDR3: CASSLGTSNGKTQYF
J: TRBJ2-7; D: TRBD1; V: TRBV5-1; size: -; DNA: TGCGCCAGCAGCTCCGGACAGGGGGCTTTTGACGAGCAGTACTTC; CDR3: CASSSGQGAFDEQYF
J: TRBJ1-1; D: -; V: TRBV6-2/TRBV6-3; size: -; DNA: TGTGCCAGCAGTCGGACTCGGGCTTTCTTT; CDR3: CASSRTRAFF
J: TRBJ2-7; D: -; V: TRBV20-1; size: few; DNA: TGCAGTGCTCCGGACCAATCTAGCTCCTACGAGCAGTACTTC; CDR3: CSAPDQSSSYEQYF
J: TRBJ2-7; D: TRBD1; V: TRBV5-6; size: -; DNA: TGTGCCAGCAGCCAGACAGGGATCGAGCAGTACTTC; CDR3: CASSQTGIEQYF
J: TRBJ2-2; D: TRBD1; V: TRBV7-3; size: few; DNA: TGTGCCAGCAGCTCTGACAGGGAAAGCGGGGAGCTGTTTTTT; CDR3: CASSSDRESGELFF
J: TRBJ2-1; D: TRBD2; V: TRBV6-1; size: -; DNA: TGTGCCAGCAGCTCCCAGACTAGCGGGAGCCGCAATGAGCAGTTCTTC; CDR3: CASSSQTSGSRNEQFF
J: TRBJ2-7; D: TRBD1; V: TRBV29-1; size: few; DNA: TGCAGCGGGGGACAGCCCTACGAGCAGTACTTC; CDR3: CSGGQPYEQYF
J: TRBJ2-7; D: TRBD2; V: TRBV7-8; size: few; DNA: TGTGCCAGCAGCTTAGTGGGACTAGCGGGTTTAACTACCTCCTACGAGCAGTACTTC; CDR3: CASSLVGLAGLTTSYEQYF
J: TRBJ2-4; D: -; V: TRBV7-9; size: few; DNA: TGTGCCAGCAGCAAAACAGATTACTTC; CDR3: CASSKTDYF
J: TRBJ2-3; D: TRBD2; V: TRBV20-1; size: -; DNA: TGCTGTGCTAGCCTTAGGACTAGCGGGAATTCGGTAACAGATACGCAGTATTTT; CDR3: CCASLRTSGNSVTDTQYF
J: TRBJ2-7; D: -; V: TRBV11-2; size: few; DNA: TGTGCCAGCAGCCCCCAGGTGAACCCCTACGAGCAGTACTTC; CDR3: CASSPQVNPYEQYF
J: TRBJ2-1; D: TRBD2; V: TRBV3-1; size: -; DNA: TGTGCCAGCAGGCCAGCGGGGGTGGGCTCCTACAATGAGCAGTTCTTC; CDR3: CASRPAGVGSYNEQFF
J: TRBJ1-6; D: -; V: TRBV3-1; size: few; DNA: TGTGCCAGCAGCCAAGGGGGGGCAGGGGCCAATTCACCCCTCCACTTT; CDR3: CASSQGGAGANSPLHF
J: TRBJ2-3; D: TRBD2; V: TRBV7-2; size: few; DNA: TGTGCCAGCAGTCCGGGACTAGCGGGAGCAAATACGCAGTATTTT; CDR3: CASSPGLAGANTQYF
J: TRBJ2-4; D: -; V: TRBV7-2; size: -; DNA: TGTGCCAGCAGCTTAGGGACGGAGGGGTACATTCAGTACTTC; CDR3: CASSLGTEGYIQYF
J: TRBJ1-1; D: -; V: TRBV4-3; size: few; DNA: TGCGCCAGCAGCTCGCAGGGTATGGACACTGAAGCTTTCTTT; CDR3: CASSSQGMDTEAFF
J: TRBJ2-2; D: TRBD2; V: TRBV10-2; size: -; DNA: TGCGCCAGCAGTGAGAGGGGCGGGGGCACCGGGGAGCTGTTTTTT; CDR3: CASSERGGGTGELFF
J: TRBJ2-7; D: TRBD2; V: TRBV2; size: -; DNA: TGTGCCAGCAGTAGGACTAGCCGAAACTACGAGCAGTACTTC; CDR3: CASSRTSRNYEQYF
J: TRBJ2-7; D: TRBD1; V: TRBV5-6; size: few; DNA: TGTGCCAGCAGCTTGGGCCTGGGGACAGGGTTTAACCAGCAGTACTTC; CDR3: CASSLGLGTGFNQQYF
J: TRBJ2-5; D: TRBD1; V: TRBV5-1; size: -; DNA: TGCGCCAGCAGCTCGGACAGGGGGCGAATCGGGGAGACCCAGTACTTC; CDR3: CASSSDRGRIGETQYF
J: TRBJ1-3; D: -; V: TRBV12-3/TRBV12-4; size: -; DNA: TGTGCCAGCAGTTCCACAGCTCTCTCTGGAAACACCATATATTTT; CDR3: CASSSTALSGNTIYF
J: TRBJ2-5; D: -; V: TRBV20-1; size: few; DNA: TGCAGTGCTAGAGATCACCGCGGGGTCATACAAGAGACCCAGTACTTC; CDR3: CSARDHRGVIQETQYF
J: TRBJ1-3; D: -; V: TRBV20-1; size: few; DNA: TGCAGTGCTAGAGAGAGCTCTGGAAACACCATATATTTT; CDR3: CSARESSGNTIYF
J: TRBJ1-2; D: -; V: TRBV5-5; size: few; DNA: TGTGCCAGCAGCCAGATGTCGGGGTATGGCTACACCTTC; CDR3: CASSQMSGYGYTF
J: TRBJ1-6; D: -; V: TRBV6-5; size: -; DNA: TGTGCCAGCAGTTACTCGACTAGGCAGAATTCACCCCTCCACTTT; CDR3: CASSYSTRQNSPLHF
J: TRBJ1-3; D: -; V: TRBV12-3/TRBV12-4; size: -; DNA: TGTGCCAGCTCGGACAGTTCCATTTCTGGAAACACCATATATTTT; CDR3: CASSDSSISGNTIYF
J: TRBJ1-5; D: -; V: TRBV20-1; size: few; DNA: TGCAGTGCTCTTGTCTTTCGCGGGAGCAATCAGCCCCAGCATTTT; CDR3: CSALVFRGSNQPQHF
J: TRBJ2-5; D: -; V: TRBV5-6; size: -; DNA: TGTGCCAGCAGCCTCAACGACCGAATACTGTCGGAGACCCAGTACTTC; CDR3: CASSLNDRILSETQYF